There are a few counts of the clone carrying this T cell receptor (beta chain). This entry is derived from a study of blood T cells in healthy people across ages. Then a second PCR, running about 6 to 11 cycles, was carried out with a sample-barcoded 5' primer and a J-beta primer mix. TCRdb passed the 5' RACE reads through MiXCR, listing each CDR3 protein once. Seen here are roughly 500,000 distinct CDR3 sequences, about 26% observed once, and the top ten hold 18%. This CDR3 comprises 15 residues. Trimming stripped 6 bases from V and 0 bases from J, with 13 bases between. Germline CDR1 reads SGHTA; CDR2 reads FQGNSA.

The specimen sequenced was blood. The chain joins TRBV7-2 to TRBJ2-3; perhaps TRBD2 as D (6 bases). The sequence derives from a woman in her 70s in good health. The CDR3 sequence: CASRGGGFSTDTQYF. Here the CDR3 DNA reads TGTGCCAGCAGGGGAGGCGGGTTCAGCACAGATACGCAGTATTTT.